Only a few counts were recorded for the clone carrying this TCR beta chain. Its target is not known. This CDR3 has 15 residues. Trimming shortened V by 7 bases and J by 4 bases, and 20 bases separated the two germline ends. The record originates from a study of T cells in Graves' hyperthyroidism and ophthalmopathy. Whole-study context: Peripheral blood samples were taken at initial diagnosis, prior to any treatment. Findings and limits, study-wide: Most expanded thyroid clonotypes above 0.001 recurred in blood. Ophthalmopathy stood apart from stable hyperthyroidism in a 13 V-J model.

The CDR3 regions of TCR beta were amplified from RNA transcripts. HTBI primers were the set used in a first-round RT-PCR of the TCR CDR3. TCRdb itself ran the multiplex PCR reads through MiXCR, one entry per CDR3 protein. This sample has around 700,000 distinct CDR3 sequences, with 15% to 20% found just once. The clonotype originates from a woman in her forties or fifties with Graves' hyperthyroidism that later progressed to Graves' ophthalmopathy. The chain joins TRBV12-3 or TRBV12-4 to TRBJ2-7; the D call may be TRBD1 or TRBD2 (6 bases each). Sequenced: blood. Here the CDR3 DNA reads TGTGCCAGCACCATTGGGGGGCGCCCTGGGTACGAGCAGTACTTC. Translation gives CASTIGGRPGYEQYF.